A single sample is the source of the 20 T cell receptor beta chains below, sequenced in a study of blood T cell repertoires in COVID-19. TCRdb keeps only in-frame clones here, not all; method: immunoSEQ multiplex PCR. The sample consists of approximately 100,000 clones, roughly 90% of them appearing once. Sequencing was done on a sample of peripheral blood. Receptors were obtained from a human donor with COVID-19, enrolled during active disease. The donor label of this sample is uncertain.

The V call is TRBV7-7, the J call TRBJ2-2; TRBD1 matches 8 bases. Germline assignment: CDR1 SSHAT and CDR2 FNYEAQ (reference sequence). V gave up 5 bases and J gave up 2 bases; unmatched junction bases: 4. The length of the CDR3 is 15 residues. The CDR3 nucleotides are TGTGCCAGCAGCCAGACAGGGGTAAACACCGGGGAGCTGTTTTTT. Its translation: CASSQTGVNTGELFF.

The gene calls are TRBV5-1 and TRBJ1-1; tentative D call: TRBD1 (5 bases). CDR3 length: 15 residues. Trimming cost V 4 bases and J 1 base, with 14 bases left between them. The V gene's germline CDR1 is SGHRS and CDR2 YFSETQ. The CDR3 loop reads CASSPREGGNTEAFF. Written as DNA, the CDR3 is TGCGCCAGCAGCCCCAGGGAGGGTGGGAACACTGAAGCTTTCTTT.

The chain couples TRBV19 to TRBJ1-4; weak D call: TRBD1 (6 bases). Trimming removed 6 bases at V and 4 bases at J, with 12 bases between. CDR3 length: 14 residues. The germline V gene has CDR1 LNHDA and CDR2 SQIVND (reference sequence). The CDR3 DNA reads TGTGCCAGTAGGCGGTTACAGGGTAATGAAAAACTGTTTTTT. Protein sequence: CASRRLQGNEKLFF.

The chain carries TRBV6-1 and TRBJ2-1, with D maybe TRBD2 (6 bases). Trimming shortened V by 3 bases and J by 6 bases, and 15 bases separated the two germline ends. The CDR3 is made up of 15 amino acids. CDR1 and CDR2 from the germline V gene are MNHNS and SASEGT. Here the CDR3 reads CASSDWAGMGNEQFF. CDR3 sequence (DNA): TGTGCCAGCAGTGATTGGGCGGGGATGGGCAATGAGCAGTTCTTC.

The chain recombines TRBV7-9 with TRBJ2-7; tentatively, D is TRBD2 (6 bases). V lost 5 bases to trimming and J lost 5 bases, with 13 bases between them. The CDR3 runs 13 residues. The germline CDR1 and CDR2 sequences are SEHNR and FQNEAQ (reference sequence). CDR3 residues: CASSLGGEHEQYF. In nucleotides, the CDR3 is TGTGCCAGCAGCCTGGGGGGAGAACACGAGCAGTACTTC.

J is TRBJ2-1 and V is TRBV7-3, with 7 positions matching TRBD1. The ends lost 5 bases at V and 3 bases at J; junction bases unmatched: 13. The CDR3 is 17 amino acids. CDR1 and CDR2 from the germline V gene are SGHTA and FQGTGA. CDR3 in DNA: TGTGCCAGCAGCCTACTACCCACGACAGGGAACTACAATGAGCAGTTCTTC. Translating gives CASSLLPTTGNYNEQFF.

V usage is TRBV3-1 (or the pseudogene TRBV3-2) and J usage is TRBJ2-7, with a weak D call TRBD1 (6 bases). This CDR3 has 13 amino acids. Germline CDR1 is LGHDT and CDR2 is YNNKEL (reference sequence). Between the trimmed V and J ends, which lost 4 bases and 5 bases, there was a span of 12 bases. This CDR3 is CASSPPPGDEQYF. CDR3 nucleotides: TGTGCCAGCAGCCCCCCCCCAGGGGACGAGCAGTACTTC.

This chain uses TRBV11-2 with TRBJ1-3; D gene uncertain. The CDR3 runs 17 residues. Germline V gene lookup returns CDR1 SGHAT and CDR2 FQNNGV. The V end lost 4 bases, the J end lost 0 bases, and 16 bases lay between the germline ends. CDR3 DNA: TGTGCCAGCAGCTCCCGCGGCCCAATGACCTCTGGAAACACCATATATTTT. Translated: CASSSRGPMTSGNTIYF.

This clone was counted only a few times. The genes are TRBV5-4 and TRBJ1-1; no clear D. V was pared by 4 bases and J by 1 base, with 14 bases between. CDR1 SGHNT and CDR2 YYREEE come from the germline V gene (reference sequence). The CDR3 is 15 residues long. CDR3 sequence reads: CASSPPEWRNTEAFF. For the CDR3, the DNA is TGTGCCAGCAGCCCCCCGGAATGGAGGAACACTGAAGCTTTCTTT. Looking up the rest from reference TRBV5-4 and TRBJ1-1 gives the full variable domain: ETGVTQSPTHLIKTRGQQVTLRCSSQSGHNTVSWYQQALGQGPQFIFQYYREEENGRGNFPPRFSGLQFPNYSSELNVNALELDDSALYLCASSPPEWRNTEAFFGQGTRLTVV.

The rearrangement joins TRBV6-5 to TRBJ1-2; 8 nucleotides line up with TRBD1. J gave up 8 bases and V 7 bases, and 12 bases lay outside the gene matches. This CDR3 region has 14 residues. Germline CDR1 is MNHEY and CDR2 is SVGAGI. This CDR3 is CASIKPGTGSGYTF. CDR3 sequence (DNA): TGTGCCAGCATCAAACCGGGGACAGGATCGGGCTACACCTTC.

The chain carries TRBV30 and TRBJ2-7; TRBD2 aligns across 7 bases. This CDR3 is built from 13 residues. The trim removed 3 bases at V and 6 bases at J, leaving 8 bases unmatched. Germline values: CDR1 GTSNPN, CDR2 SVGIG (reference sequence). CDR3 in DNA: TGTGCCTGGAGGCAACTAGCGAGATCCGAGCAGTACTTC. Translation: CAWRQLARSEQYF. The entire variable domain, with the rest obtained from reference TRBV30 and TRBJ2-7, is as follows: SQTIHQWPATLVQPVGSPLSLECTVEGTSNPNLYWYRQAAGRGLQLLFYSVGIGQISSEVPQNLSASRPQDRQFILSSKKLLLSDSGFYLCAWRQLARSEQYFGPGTRLTVT.

The rearrangement joins TRBV10-3 to TRBJ1-2; 8 positions agree with TRBD1. The CDR3 is 15 residues long. Trimming at V came to 3 bases and at J to 0 bases, leaving 3 bases not matched to a gene. CDR1 is ENHRY, CDR2 SYGVKD, per germline. CDR3 nucleotide sequence: TGTGCCATCAGTGACAGGGGGCTGTCTAACTATGGCTACACCTTC. It is translated as CAISDRGLSNYGYTF.

As concerns this clone: The conserved final phenylalanine or tryptophan is absent from the CDR3, which likely points to a read error. The limits of the CDR3 on the DNA are not certain, so only TCRdb's listed CDR3 is given. The gene calls are TRBV6-1 and TRBJ1-1. The CDR3 has 11 residues if both end residues are counted. The germline V gene encodes CDR1 MNHNS and CDR2 SASEGT. The CDR3 region is CASSEGRQHFG.

V usage is TRBV9 and J usage is TRBJ2-4; 14 nucleotides match TRBD2. The CDR3 is made up of 21 amino acids. Germline CDR1 reads SGDLS; CDR2 reads YYNGEE. The V segment lost 0 bases and the J segment 3 bases; nucleotides outside the gene matches: 14. The CDR3 DNA sequence: TGTGCCAGCAGCGTAGGATCCACCGGGACTAGCGGGAGAGGGGACAAAAACATTCAGTACTTC. Translation gives CASSVGSTGTSGRGDKNIQYF.

This chain connects TRBV11-1 to TRBJ1-1; a possible D gene is TRBD1 (5 bases). Per germline, CDR1 SGHAT and CDR2 FQDESV (reference sequence). The CDR3 sequence is 15 residues long. V was pared by 1 base and J by 4 bases, with 13 bases between. CDR3 in DNA: TGTGCCAGCAGCTTAGGAGCAGGGCGCGGCACTGAAGCTTTCTTT. Translation: CASSLGAGRGTEAFF.

This rearrangement joins TRBV27 to TRBJ2-3; 9 positions match TRBD1. Per germline, CDR1 MNHEY and CDR2 SMNVEV (reference sequence). CDR3 length equals 16 residues. Trimming took 4 bases from V and 0 from J; bases not matched to a gene: 5. CDR3 sequence reads: CASSSQGAVSTDTQYF. The DNA of the CDR3 is TGTGCCAGCAGTTCACAGGGGGCCGTAAGCACAGATACGCAGTATTTT.

The rearrangement links TRBV9 to TRBJ2-3, with D possibly TRBD2 on 6 matching bases. Trimming stripped 0 bases from V and 2 bases from J, with 10 bases between. From germline, CDR1 is SGDLS and CDR2 YYNGEE. The CDR3 spans 15 residues. The CDR3 coding sequence is TGTGCCAGCAGCGTAGGGGTAGCGGACACAGATACGCAGTATTTT. It specifies CASSVGVADTDTQYF.

The chain links TRBV4-1 to TRBJ1-1; D possibly corresponds to TRBD1 (5 bases). V lost 5 bases and J lost 1, with 20 bases in between. Per the germline V gene, CDR1 is MGHRA and CDR2 is YSYEKL. This CDR3 has 17 amino acids. The CDR3, as DNA: TGCGCCAGCAGCTCTTCTTACAAGGGACTCAAGAACACTGAAGCTTTCTTT. Its protein is CASSSSYKGLKNTEAFF.

This sequence joins TRBV5-1 and TRBJ2-7, with 10 bases matching TRBD2. Germline assignment: CDR1 SGHRS and CDR2 YFSETQ. The CDR3 has 13 residues. Trimming at V came to 7 bases and at J to 3 bases, leaving 4 bases not matched to a gene. CDR3 nucleotide sequence: TGCGCCAGCTCCGAGCGGGGGGGCTACGAGCAGTACTTC. This codes for CASSERGGYEQYF.

This rearrangement joins TRBV27 to TRBJ1-1; 8 bases match TRBD1. There are 15 residues in the CDR3. Germline V CDR1 and CDR2: MNHEY, SMNVEV (reference sequence). The V segment lost 4 bases and the J segment 4 bases; nucleotides outside the gene matches: 8. CDR3 sequence (DNA): TGTGCCAGCAGTTCGCTGACAGGGGCGGTCACTGAAGCTTTCTTT. Its protein is CASSSLTGAVTEAFF.